This T cell receptor beta chain was recorded in a study of cytomegalovirus exposure and HLA in healthy donors. This PCR relied on a set of 60 Vbeta primers and 13 Jbeta primers. Profiled with immunoSEQ multiplex PCR; TCRdb holds only in-frame clones, not every one. The data hold around 130,000 clones, with over 75% observed a single time. The CDR3 is 16 amino acids. Germline V gene sequence: CDR1 MGHRA, CDR2 YSYEKL. V lost 3 bases, J lost 1 base, and 6 bases stayed unmatched. Sequencing was performed on PBMCs. The source is a woman aged 18 to 35 in good health and CMV-seronegative. V and J are TRBV4-1 and TRBJ2-1, with 7 bases fitting TRBD2. The CDR3, as DNA: TGCGCCAGCAGCCAGGATAGCGGGCCTTCCTACAATGAGCAGTTCTTC. Protein: CASSQDSGPSYNEQFF.